This TCR beta chain derives from a study of blood T cell repertoires in COVID-19. Background on the study: Samples of COVID-19 (acute and convalescent) were obtained from the United States, Italy and Spain. Sample material is recorded as cDNA or gDNA derived from T cells, B-cell-depleted T cells, or PBMCs.

The CDR3 is made up of 14 amino acids. Trimming cost V 4 bases and J 7 bases; bases outside gene matches: 7. Germline CDR1 and CDR2: LNHDA and SQIVND (reference sequence). Authors' analysis steps: Cell counts per sample came from amplifying reference gene primers. TCRdb keeps only in-frame clones here, not all; method: immunoSEQ multiplex PCR. The V and J calls and clone size come from that table; D and trimming were worked out from the DNA. The table includes more than 75,000 clones, approximately 89% detected once. Material: peripheral blood. The origin of this receptor is a man between 45 and 60 years old with acute or convalescent COVID-19. The V and J genes are TRBV19 and TRBJ1-5; 7 nucleotides match TRBD1. CDR3 nucleotides: TGTGCCAGTAGTAAAACAGGGGTGGGCCAGCCCCAGCATTTT. Its translation: CASSKTGVGQPQHF.